The rows below give T cell receptor beta chains drawn from one sample of a study of cytomegalovirus exposure and HLA in healthy donors. The assay was immunoSEQ multiplex PCR, and TCRdb's table has in-frame clones only and misses some. The sample has 95,000 to 150,000 clones; around four fifths are singletons. Sequencing was done on a sample of PBMCs. Receptors were obtained from a woman in her 40s in good health and CMV-seropositive. The CDR3 runs from the conserved cysteine through the conserved F or W. D genes are given only for firm matches. Not every row has a clone size; where given, it reads once, few, many or a size class.

V gene: TRBV6-5
D gene: NA
J gene: TRBJ2-1
clone size: NA
CDR3 protein: CASSASSSYNEQFF
CDR3 DNA: TGTGCCAGCAGTGCCTCTAGCTCCTACAATGAGCAGTTCTTC

V gene: TRBV19
D gene: NA
J gene: TRBJ1-5
clone size: NA
CDR3 protein: CASSIQGLGQPQHF
CDR3 DNA: TGTGCCAGTAGTATTCAGGGTCTGGGTCAGCCCCAGCATTTT

V gene: TRBV7-7
D gene: NA
J gene: TRBJ2-2
clone size: once
CDR3 protein: CASSALQGTNTGELFF
CDR3 DNA: TGTGCTAGCAGCGCACTACAGGGCACGAACACCGGGGAGCTGTTTTTT

V gene: TRBV4-1
D gene: TRBD1
J gene: TRBJ1-1
clone size: NA
CDR3 protein: CASSQDLAGGMGTEAFF
CDR3 DNA: TGCGCCAGCAGCCAAGATCTGGCAGGGGGCATGGGCACTGAAGCTTTCTTT

V gene: TRBV7-2
D gene: TRBD2
J gene: TRBJ2-7
clone size: NA
CDR3 protein: CASSLRRGSSYEQYF
CDR3 DNA: TGTGCCAGCAGCTTAAGGCGCGGGAGCTCCTACGAGCAGTACTTC

V gene: TRBV5-6
D gene: NA
J gene: TRBJ2-6
clone size: NA
CDR3 protein: CASSLSQGAGANVLTF
CDR3 DNA: TGTGCCAGCAGCTTGTCTCAGGGTGCTGGGGCCAACGTCCTGACTTTC

V gene: TRBV7-2
D gene: TRBD1
J gene: TRBJ1-4
clone size: NA
CDR3 protein: CASRSGGLRDNEKLFF
CDR3 DNA: TGTGCCAGCAGATCAGGGGGCCTAAGGGACAATGAAAAACTGTTTTTT

V gene: TRBV6-5
D gene: TRBD1
J gene: TRBJ1-1
clone size: NA
CDR3 protein: CASSYPGTGGLEAFF
CDR3 DNA: TGTGCCAGCAGTTACCCTGGGACAGGGGGGCTGGAAGCTTTCTTT

V gene: TRBV11-2
D gene: TRBD1
J gene: TRBJ1-5
clone size: NA
CDR3 protein: CARGAGQESNQPQHF
CDR3 DNA: TGTGCCAGAGGGGCCGGACAGGAGTCCAATCAGCCCCAGCATTTT

V gene: TRBV19
D gene: TRBD2
J gene: TRBJ2-1
clone size: NA
CDR3 protein: CASSPTSGSYNEQFF
CDR3 DNA: TGTGCCAGTAGTCCCACTAGCGGGAGTTACAATGAGCAGTTCTTC

V gene: TRBV9
D gene: TRBD1
J gene: TRBJ1-1
clone size: NA
CDR3 protein: CASSGGQGVGNTEAFF
CDR3 DNA: TGTGCCAGCAGCGGAGGACAGGGGGTAGGGAACACTGAAGCTTTCTTT